The entry below gives a single TCR beta chain sequence along with its context. The clone's antigen remains unknown. The input lacks base qualities; no much larger clone sits a single base away. The CDR3 regions of human TCRbeta chains were subjected to immunosequencing. As for the original processing: TCRs in the repertoires were matched against a reference library of SARS-CoV-2-specific TCRs that had been generated with the MIRA antigen-specificity platform. Breadth was defined as the fraction of unique TCRs that were SARS-CoV-2-associated, and depth was defined as the fraction of total T cells that were SARS-CoV-2-associated. Using the MIRA data, each spike-specific TCR was assigned both to the spike region to which the TCR was reactive and to a CD4 or CD8 class. Log10-transformed breadth and depth values were compared by one-way ANOVA with Sidak's multiple comparisons tests. Sourced from immuneACCESS, this table was stored by TCRdb with only in-frame sequences that have V and J called. A share of the clones is absent; for the studies checked, an unresolved V gene accounts for under half, and the remainder has no known explanation. That table furnishes V, J and clone size, whereas the DNA furnished D and trimming. The sample yields fewer than 180,000 clones; about 92% were counted once. The biggest ten clones account for approximately 3.3% of the sample.

This sample was included in a study of T cell responses to AZD1222 COVID-19 vaccine (dated by TCRdb to the early 2020s). Regarding the research as a whole: TCR sequencing was performed for fewer than 250 trial participants, of whom some 200 were given two doses of AZD1222 and approximately 26 were given two doses of MenACWY control vaccine. Trial participants were enrolled by age into 18-55, 56-69 and 70-plus year subgroups, with roughly 160, 29 and 62 TCR-sequenced participants respectively.

The label giving this sample's time point can be read as: about 28 days (+/-7) after the second vaccine dose. AZD1222 recipients whose second dose came at about 4 weeks and those whose second dose came at about 12 weeks were combined into one group, since spike-specific TCR depth and breadth did not differ between the two schedules. Vaccinee samples were obtained from the UK trials COV001 and COV002, which included a single-blind randomized controlled phase 2/3 trial of AZD1222 (ChAdOx1 nCoV-19) in healthy adults. For TCRbeta chain sequencing, PBMC samples from trial participants were taken at day 0 and at day 28 after the second dose. The CDR3 runs 14 residues from the cysteine to the phenylalanine. Only CDR3 DNA is held: 42 bases, read in frame from base 1. A distance of 17 bases separates the germline ends of V and J, which lose 9 bases and 3 bases respectively. The germline V gene provides CDR1 SGHTA and CDR2 FQGTGA.

Here is what the overall study found, with its caveats: After two AZD1222 doses, spike-specific TCR breadth and depth were significantly higher than at day 0 and than in MenACWY recipients. In the small 56-69-year group, the increase in depth fell short of significance, most likely because of low power. No day 14 peak-response samples were available, so repertoires were characterized only after the peak T cell response. Conclusions about previously exposed vaccinees are limited, since just a handful of AZD1222 recipients were seropositive for SARS-CoV-2 at baseline. Reportedly, close to half of the unique spike-specific TCRs recognized epitopes lying outside the regions that are mutated in the B.1.351 and B.1.1.7 variants. The whole spike protein was spanned by vaccine-associated CD4 TCRs, and dominant responses were seen in regions 160-218 and 743-854. Participants were mostly white British and included more females than males, and it was suggested by the authors that clonal diversity may have been underestimated.

Sequencing used peripheral blood, obtained 28 days after the second AZD1222 dose. The origin of this receptor is an adult who received the AZD1222 COVID-19 vaccine. Recombination linked TRBV7-3 to TRBJ1-2, and the D gene may be TRBD1, 5 bases matching. CDR3 reads: CASSDPGRDYGYTF. Here is the DNA: TGTGCCAGTTCAGACCCGGGACGCGACTATGGCTACACCTTC.